This T cell receptor (beta chain) was retrieved from a study of cytomegalovirus exposure and HLA in healthy donors. It was with 60 Vbeta and 13 Jbeta primers that the PCR ran. The table came from immunoSEQ multiplex PCR; TCRdb's copy has only in-frame clones and leaves some out. This table holds around 140,000 clones, about 76% found once. Everyone who donated was a healthy bone marrow donor. Although they were nominally healthy when sampled, donors likely had unrecorded immune exposures. In germline, CDR1 is SNHLY, CDR2 FYNNEI. Losses at the gene ends were 6 bases for V and 0 bases for J; bases not matched to a gene: 3. This CDR3 is built from 14 residues.

The clonotype comes from a woman in her 40s in good health and CMV-seronegative. Sequencing was carried out using PBMCs. The V gene is TRBV2, the J gene TRBJ1-1; 8 bases fit TRBD1. The CDR3 DNA follows: TGTGCCAGCAGCCGGACAGGGATGAACACTGAAGCTTTCTTT. Amino acid sequence: CASSRTGMNTEAFF. The whole variable domain, filled in from reference TRBV2 and TRBJ1-1, reads EPEVTQTPSHQVTQMGQEVILRCVPISNHLYFYWYRQILGQKVEFLVSFYNNEISEKSEIFDDQFSVERPDGSNFTLKIRSTKLEDSAMYFCASSRTGMNTEAFFGQGTRLTVV.